This TCR beta chain stems from a study of a mutant IDH1 vaccine in newly diagnosed glioma. Study-wide findings and caveats: Evidence of vaccine-induced immune responses was documented in approximately 93% of patients.

Germline CDR1 reads ENHRY; CDR2 reads SYGVKD. V was pared by 4 bases and J by 11 bases, with 12 bases of the junction left unmatched. The CDR3 contains 16 residues. To note about this clone: The antigen is unknown.

Time point in this sample: week 35, safety follow-up. Vaccination comprised doses that each held 300 ug of mutant IDH1 20-mer peptide, plus topical imiquimod. Clones were read by immunoSEQ multiplex PCR, and TCRdb kept only the in-frame ones, dropping some. The sample carries tens of thousands of clones, approximately 87% recorded once. The TCR sequence derives from a man between 35 and 55 years old with glioma. Sequenced here: PBMCs, sampled from a glioma patient whose treatment included an IDH1 peptide vaccine. The V call is TRBV10-3, the J call TRBJ2-3; 13 bases are shared with TRBD2. The CDR3 DNA reads as TGTGCCATCAGTGCGCCTACTAGCGGGAGGGCAACGGAGCAGTATTTT. Translated, it gives CAISAPTSGRATEQYF.